This TCR beta chain appears in the sequencing data of a study of vaccination effects on CD4 cells after COVID-19. The wider study: A couple of convalescent patients each provided a sample, at 16 days and at one week before vaccination. Study results and limitations: Pronounced clonal contraction occurred in clones induced by infection and by vaccine late after vaccination. There were few convalescent patients in the study and no early post-infection timepoints.

ViraFEST assay sequencing came after antigen-specific CD4+ T cells were expanded with viral peptide pools. Isolation of CD4+ T cells took place after around 10 days of culture. The person was diagnosed with PCR-confirmed SARS-CoV-2 infection between March and December 2020. Serving as negative control culture was an HIV-1 Nef peptide pool. Remarks on this clone: The antigen is undetermined.

The assay was immunoSEQ multiplex PCR, and TCRdb's table has in-frame clones only and misses some. In the table there are roughly 70,000 clones, 65% to 85% of which are singletons. The CDR3 has 18 residues. V dropped 2 bases and J dropped 3; count of bases not matched to a gene: 6. Germline-derived CDR1 and CDR2 are LNHNV and YYDKDF (reference sequence). Specimen: CD4+ T cells from PBMCs cultured with HIV peptides, collected before COVID-19 vaccination. The subset: HIV-1 Nef peptide pool negative control/reference culture. This TCR was sampled from a human donor who had a prior SARS-CoV-2 infection. The V gene is TRBV15, the J gene TRBJ1-6, with TRBD1 matching 11 bases. The CDR3 DNA reads TGTGCCACCAGCAGATCAGCCGGGACAGGGGGCTATAATTCACCCCTCCACTTT. Amino acid sequence: CATSRSAGTGGYNSPLHF.